The clone carrying this T cell receptor beta chain was found a few times. Its antigen is as yet unknown. Treatment specified: approximately nine-day PBMC culture with coronavirus spike peptide pools or control peptides (ViraFEST assay). Positive PCR results dated from March to December 2020, before the US Alpha, Beta and Delta variants. The entry originates in a study of vaccination and CD4 T cells after COVID-19. Study-level findings and limits: Convalescent patients displayed spike mono-reactivity in 304 of 307 vaccine-specific clones. Post-infection sampling omitted early timepoints and covered relatively few convalescent patients.

Sequenced with the Oncomine TCR Beta short-read assay was DNA taken from cultured CD4+ T cells. TCRdb reanalysed the PCR reads using MiXCR and keeps one entry per CDR3 protein. Of approximately 14,000 distinct CDR3 sequences listed, roughly 42% are singletons. V was shortened by 1 base and J by 6 bases, with 15 bases between the two germline ends. Germline CDR1 is SGHTA and CDR2 is FQGNSA. This CDR3 region has 15 residues. The sequenced material came from CD4+ T cells from blood, cultured in vitro. V and J are TRBV7-2 and TRBJ1-1, with no clear D. This sequence was found in a human donor who had recovered from COVID-19. The CDR3: CASSLGSGFSAEAFF. Written as DNA, the CDR3 is TGTGCCAGCAGCTTAGGTTCGGGGTTCTCTGCTGAAGCTTTCTTT. The complete variable domain, with remaining parts taken from reference TRBV7-2 and TRBJ1-1, reads GAGVSQSPSNKVTEKGKDVELRCDPISGHTALYWYRQSLGQGLEFLIYFQGNSAPDKSGLPSDRFSAERTGGSVSTLTIQRTQQEDSAVYLCASSLGSGFSAEAFFGQGTRLTVV.